These T cell receptor beta chains were read from a single sample in a study of cytomegalovirus exposure and HLA in healthy donors. Produced via immunoSEQ multiplex PCR; TCRdb's table is partial and in-frame only. The table shows under 200,000 clones, with more than 80% occurring only once. Sequencing input: PBMCs. All receptors come from a woman aged 18-29 years in good health and CMV-seropositive. Both conserved end residues are part of each CDR3. The order of the fields is CDR3 length, J gene, V gene, clone size, D gene, CDR3 protein, CDR3 DNA. A D gene is named only where the DNA matches it firmly. Only some rows state a clone size, as once, few, many or a class for expanded clones.

len: 14
j_gene: TRBJ1-3
v_gene: TRBV6-1
abundance: .
d_gene: TRBD1
CDR3aa: CASTPGTGGNTIYF
CDR3nt: TGTGCCAGCACCCCAGGGACAGGAGGAAACACCATATATTTT

len: 14
j_gene: TRBJ1-2
v_gene: TRBV6-6
abundance: .
d_gene: .
CDR3aa: CASSYSPGNYGYTF
CDR3nt: TGTGCCAGCAGTTACTCTCCAGGAAACTATGGCTACACCTTC

len: 18
j_gene: TRBJ1-6
v_gene: TRBV4-2
abundance: .
d_gene: .
CDR3aa: CASSQDQVPSTTDSPLHF
CDR3nt: TGTGCCAGCAGCCAAGACCAAGTTCCGTCCACGACAGATTCACCCCTCCACTTT

len: 18
j_gene: TRBJ2-3
v_gene: TRBV7-2
abundance: .
d_gene: .
CDR3aa: CASSLVGAGLTGDRTQYF
CDR3nt: TGTGCCAGCAGCTTAGTTGGGGCGGGGCTAACCGGGGACCGTACGCAGTATTTT

len: 13
j_gene: TRBJ1-1
v_gene: TRBV7-7
abundance: few
d_gene: TRBD1
CDR3aa: CASSPGQGTEAFF
CDR3nt: TGTGCCAGCAGCCCCGGACAGGGAACTGAAGCTTTCTTT

len: 14
j_gene: TRBJ2-5
v_gene: TRBV9
abundance: .
d_gene: TRBD1
CDR3aa: CASSAPRQGETQYF
CDR3nt: TGTGCCAGCAGCGCCCCTCGACAGGGTGAGACCCAGTACTTC

len: 12
j_gene: TRBJ2-7
v_gene: TRBV5-6
abundance: few
d_gene: TRBD1
CDR3aa: CASGTGNHEQYF
CDR3nt: TGTGCCAGCGGGACAGGGAACCACGAGCAGTACTTC

len: 15
j_gene: TRBJ1-2
v_gene: TRBV9
abundance: .
d_gene: .
CDR3aa: CASSVEPGSNYGYTF
CDR3nt: TGTGCCAGCAGCGTAGAACCCGGTTCTAACTATGGCTACACCTTC

len: 17
j_gene: TRBJ2-1
v_gene: TRBV5-4
abundance: .
d_gene: .
CDR3aa: CASSPVQETSAYNEQFF
CDR3nt: TGTGCCAGCAGCCCCGTACAGGAGACATCAGCCTACAATGAGCAGTTCTTC

len: 14
j_gene: TRBJ2-3
v_gene: TRBV27
abundance: .
d_gene: .
CDR3aa: CASSLLTGTDTQYF
CDR3nt: TGTGCCAGCAGTTTATTAACAGGCACAGATACGCAGTATTTT

len: 15
j_gene: TRBJ2-5
v_gene: TRBV5-5
abundance: .
d_gene: TRBD2
CDR3aa: CASSRTGGVQETQYF
CDR3nt: TGTGCCAGCAGCCGAACTGGGGGGGTCCAAGAGACCCAGTACTTC

len: 15
j_gene: TRBJ1-4
v_gene: TRBV14
abundance: few
d_gene: TRBD1
CDR3aa: CASSQDPGQGRKLFF
CDR3nt: TGTGCCAGCAGCCAAGATCCCGGACAGGGGAGAAAACTGTTTTTT

len: 16
j_gene: TRBJ2-7
v_gene: TRBV5-6
abundance: .
d_gene: TRBD1
CDR3aa: CASSLFEGQGIYEQYF
CDR3nt: TGTGCCAGCAGCTTGTTTGAGGGACAGGGGATCTACGAGCAGTACTTC

len: 13
j_gene: TRBJ2-2
v_gene: TRBV2
abundance: .
d_gene: .
CDR3aa: CASREEGAGELFF
CDR3nt: TGTGCCAGCAGGGAAGAGGGGGCCGGGGAGCTGTTTTTT

len: 15
j_gene: TRBJ2-6
v_gene: TRBV27
abundance: .
d_gene: TRBD2
CDR3aa: CASSYGGTGANVLTF
CDR3nt: TGTGCCAGCAGTTACGGGGGGACTGGGGCCAACGTCCTGACTTTC

len: 17
j_gene: TRBJ1-5
v_gene: TRBV19
abundance: .
d_gene: .
CDR3aa: CASSIGFGGRANQPQHF
CDR3nt: TGTGCCAGTAGTATCGGGTTCGGAGGGCGGGCAAATCAGCCCCAGCATTTT

len: 12
j_gene: TRBJ2-3
v_gene: TRBV27
abundance: .
d_gene: .
CDR3aa: CASSSDRHTQYF
CDR3nt: TGTGCCAGCAGTTCGGACAGACATACGCAGTATTTT

len: 14
j_gene: TRBJ1-2
v_gene: TRBV10-3
abundance: .
d_gene: .
CDR3aa: CAINAQGTNYGYTF
CDR3nt: TGTGCCATCAATGCGCAGGGAACTAACTATGGCTACACCTTC

len: 16
j_gene: TRBJ2-1
v_gene: TRBV6-5
abundance: .
d_gene: TRBD2
CDR3aa: CASSSGLGTRNNEQFF
CDR3nt: TGTGCCAGCAGTTCCGGTCTTGGGACTAGGAACAATGAGCAGTTCTTC

len: 13
j_gene: TRBJ1-5
v_gene: TRBV19
abundance: once
d_gene: .
CDR3aa: CASSLQGGQPQHF
CDR3nt: TGTGCCAGTAGTCTGCAGGGTGGTCAGCCCCAGCATTTT

len: 16
j_gene: TRBJ2-1
v_gene: TRBV2
abundance: .
d_gene: .
CDR3aa: CASSLSPGVFVNEQFF
CDR3nt: TGTGCCAGCTCCCTCAGCCCGGGAGTATTTGTGAATGAGCAGTTCTTC

len: 15
j_gene: TRBJ2-3
v_gene: TRBV19
abundance: .
d_gene: TRBD2
CDR3aa: CASSHPLAGVDTQYF
CDR3nt: TGTGCCAGTAGTCACCCACTAGCGGGAGTAGATACGCAGTATTTT

len: 14
j_gene: TRBJ2-7
v_gene: TRBV6-5
abundance: few
d_gene: TRBD1
CDR3aa: CASSYRTGGYEQYF
CDR3nt: TGTGCCAGCAGTTACCGGACAGGGGGCTACGAGCAGTACTTC

len: 16
j_gene: TRBJ1-2
v_gene: TRBV19
abundance: .
d_gene: TRBD1
CDR3aa: CASSIRTGGPNYGYTF
CDR3nt: TGTGCCAGTAGTATACGGACAGGCGGACCTAACTATGGCTACACCTTC

len: 14
j_gene: TRBJ1-1
v_gene: TRBV6-1
abundance: .
d_gene: .
CDR3aa: CASSDGGTYTEAFF
CDR3nt: TGTGCCAGCAGTGATGGGGGCACCTACACTGAAGCTTTCTTT

len: 14
j_gene: TRBJ2-7
v_gene: TRBV6-5
abundance: .
d_gene: .
CDR3aa: CASSYRQGEVEQYF
CDR3nt: TGTGCCAGCAGTTACCGGCAGGGGGAGGTCGAGCAGTACTTC

len: 15
j_gene: TRBJ1-5
v_gene: TRBV19
abundance: .
d_gene: TRBD1
CDR3aa: CASTYRQGGNQPQHF
CDR3nt: TGTGCCAGTACATACCGACAGGGAGGCAATCAGCCCCAGCATTTT

len: 15
j_gene: TRBJ2-7
v_gene: TRBV9
abundance: once
d_gene: TRBD2
CDR3aa: CASSVSASGTYEQYF
CDR3nt: TGTGCCAGCAGCGTATCGGCTAGCGGGACCTACGAGCAGTACTTC

len: 14
j_gene: TRBJ2-7
v_gene: TRBV6-5
abundance: .
d_gene: TRBD2
CDR3aa: CASSRGGTSREQYF
CDR3nt: TGTGCCAGCAGCCGGGGCGGGACTAGTCGCGAGCAGTACTTC

len: 13
j_gene: TRBJ2-7
v_gene: TRBV27
abundance: .
d_gene: TRBD2
CDR3aa: CASSPGGRGEQYF
CDR3nt: TGTGCCTCTTCCCCGGGGGGGCGGGGCGAGCAGTACTTC